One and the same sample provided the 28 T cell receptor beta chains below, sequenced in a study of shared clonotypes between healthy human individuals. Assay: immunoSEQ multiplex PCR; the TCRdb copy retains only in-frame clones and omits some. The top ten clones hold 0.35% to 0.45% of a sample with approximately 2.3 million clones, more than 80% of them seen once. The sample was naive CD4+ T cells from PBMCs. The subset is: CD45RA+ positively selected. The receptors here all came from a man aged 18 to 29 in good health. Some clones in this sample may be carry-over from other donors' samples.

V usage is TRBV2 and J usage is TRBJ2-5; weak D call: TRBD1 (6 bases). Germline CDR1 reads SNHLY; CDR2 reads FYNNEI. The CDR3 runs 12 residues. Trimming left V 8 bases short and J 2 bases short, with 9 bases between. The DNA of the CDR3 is TGTGCCAGCCAAGGACAGCAAGAGACCCAGTACTTC. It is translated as CASQGQQETQYF.

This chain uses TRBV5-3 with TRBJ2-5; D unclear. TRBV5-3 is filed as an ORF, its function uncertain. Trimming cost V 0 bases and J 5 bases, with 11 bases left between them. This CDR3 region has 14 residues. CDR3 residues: CARSLVGVRETQYF. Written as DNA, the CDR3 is TGTGCCAGAAGCTTGGTAGGAGTTAGGGAGACCCAGTACTTC.

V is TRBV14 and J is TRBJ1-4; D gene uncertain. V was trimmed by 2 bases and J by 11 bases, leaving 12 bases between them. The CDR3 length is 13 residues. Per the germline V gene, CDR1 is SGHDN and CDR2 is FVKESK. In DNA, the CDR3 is TGTGCCAGCAGCCAAAGCCTCAAAGAGAAACTGTTTTTT. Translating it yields CASSQSLKEKLFF. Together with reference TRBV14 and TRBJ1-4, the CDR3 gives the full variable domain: EAGVTQFPSHSVIEKGQTVTLRCDPISGHDNLYWYRRVMGKEIKFLLHFVKESKQDESGMPNNRFLAERTGGTYSTLKVQPAELEDSGVYFCASSQSLKEKLFFGSGTQLSVL.

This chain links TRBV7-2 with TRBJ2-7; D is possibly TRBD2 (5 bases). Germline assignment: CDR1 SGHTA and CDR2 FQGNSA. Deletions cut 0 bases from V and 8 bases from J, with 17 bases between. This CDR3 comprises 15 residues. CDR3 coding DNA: TGTGCCAGCAGCTTAGCGCTAGGAGGCCTTGGGCAGCAGTACTTC. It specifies CASSLALGGLGQQYF.

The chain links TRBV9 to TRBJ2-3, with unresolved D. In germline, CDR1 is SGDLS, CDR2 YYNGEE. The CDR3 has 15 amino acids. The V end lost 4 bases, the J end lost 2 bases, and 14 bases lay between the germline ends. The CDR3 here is CASSTPAPTTDTQYF. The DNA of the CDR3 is TGTGCCAGCAGCACCCCCGCCCCGACCACAGATACGCAGTATTTT. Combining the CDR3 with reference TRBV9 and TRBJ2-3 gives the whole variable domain DSGVTQTPKHLITATGQRVTLRCSPRSGDLSVYWYQQSLDQGLQFLIQYYNGEERAKGNILERFSAQQFPDLHSELNLSSLELGDSALYFCASSTPAPTTDTQYFGPGTRLTVL.

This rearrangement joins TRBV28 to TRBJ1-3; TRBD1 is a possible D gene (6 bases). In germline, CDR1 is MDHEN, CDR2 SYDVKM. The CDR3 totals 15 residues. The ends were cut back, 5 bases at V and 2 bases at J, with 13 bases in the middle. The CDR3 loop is CASSPTRGTGNTIYF. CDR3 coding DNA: TGTGCCAGCAGTCCTACCAGGGGAACTGGAAACACCATATATTTT.

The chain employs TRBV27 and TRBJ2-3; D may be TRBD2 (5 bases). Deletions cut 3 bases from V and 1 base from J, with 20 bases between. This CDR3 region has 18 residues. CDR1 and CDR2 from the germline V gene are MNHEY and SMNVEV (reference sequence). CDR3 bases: TGTGCCAGCAGTTTTTTACTTCGGGATCCGAGCGGCACAGATACGCAGTATTTT. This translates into CASSFLLRDPSGTDTQYF.

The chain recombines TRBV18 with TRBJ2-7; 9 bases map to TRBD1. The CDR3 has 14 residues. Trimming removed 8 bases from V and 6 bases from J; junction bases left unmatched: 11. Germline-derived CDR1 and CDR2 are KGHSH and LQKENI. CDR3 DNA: TGTGCCAGCGTACCGGGACAGGGAACGGTCGAGCAGTACTTC. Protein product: CASVPGQGTVEQYF.

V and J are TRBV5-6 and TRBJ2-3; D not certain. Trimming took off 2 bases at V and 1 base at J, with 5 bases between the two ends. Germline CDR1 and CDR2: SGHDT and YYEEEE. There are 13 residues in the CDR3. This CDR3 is CASSFSGTDTQYF. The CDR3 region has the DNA TGTGCCAGCAGCTTCTCGGGCACAGATACGCAGTATTTT.

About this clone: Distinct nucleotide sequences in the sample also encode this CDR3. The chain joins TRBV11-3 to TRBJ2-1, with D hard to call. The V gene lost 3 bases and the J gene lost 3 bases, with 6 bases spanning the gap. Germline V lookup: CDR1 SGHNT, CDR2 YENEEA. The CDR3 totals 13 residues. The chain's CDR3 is CASSFGSYNEQFF. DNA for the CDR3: TGTGCCAGCAGCTTTGGCAGCTACAATGAGCAGTTCTTC.

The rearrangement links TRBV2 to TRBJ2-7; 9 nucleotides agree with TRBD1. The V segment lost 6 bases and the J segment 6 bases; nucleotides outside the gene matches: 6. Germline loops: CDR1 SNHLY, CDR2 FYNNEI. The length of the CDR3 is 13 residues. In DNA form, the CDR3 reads TGTGCCAGCAGCCGGGACAGGGCGAGCGAGCAGTACTTC. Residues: CASSRDRASEQYF.

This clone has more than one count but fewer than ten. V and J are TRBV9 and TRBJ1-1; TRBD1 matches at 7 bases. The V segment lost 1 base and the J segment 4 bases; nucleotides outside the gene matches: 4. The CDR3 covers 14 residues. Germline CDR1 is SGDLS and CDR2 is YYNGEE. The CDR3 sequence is CASSVLAGGTEAFF. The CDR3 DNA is TGTGCCAGCAGCGTATTGGCAGGGGGCACTGAAGCTTTCTTT.

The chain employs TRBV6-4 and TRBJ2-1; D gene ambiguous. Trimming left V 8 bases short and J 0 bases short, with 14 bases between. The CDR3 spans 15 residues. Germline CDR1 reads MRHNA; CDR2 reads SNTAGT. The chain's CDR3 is CASGIDGSSYNEQFF. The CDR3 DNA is TGTGCCAGCGGGATCGACGGAAGCTCCTACAATGAGCAGTTCTTC.

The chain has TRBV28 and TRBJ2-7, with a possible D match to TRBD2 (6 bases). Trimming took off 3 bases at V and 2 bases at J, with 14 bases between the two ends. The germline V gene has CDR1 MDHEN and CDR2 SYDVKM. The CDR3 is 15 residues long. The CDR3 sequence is CASSFDQGLTYEQYF. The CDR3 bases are TGTGCCAGCAGTTTTGACCAGGGACTTACCTACGAGCAGTACTTC.

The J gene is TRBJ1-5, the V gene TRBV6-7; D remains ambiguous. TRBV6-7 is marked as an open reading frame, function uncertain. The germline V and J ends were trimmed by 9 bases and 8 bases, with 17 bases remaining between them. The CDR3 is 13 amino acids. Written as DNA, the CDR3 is TGTGCCAGAAAGTTAGCCCCTCAGGAGCCCCAGCATTTT. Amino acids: CARKLAPQEPQHF.

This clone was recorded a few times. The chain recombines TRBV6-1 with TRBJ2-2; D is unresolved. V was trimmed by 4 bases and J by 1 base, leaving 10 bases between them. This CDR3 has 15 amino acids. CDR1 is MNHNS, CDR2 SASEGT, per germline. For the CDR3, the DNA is TGTGCCAGCAGTGCCCCCAGGAGGAACACCGGGGAGCTGTTTTTT. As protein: CASSAPRRNTGELFF.

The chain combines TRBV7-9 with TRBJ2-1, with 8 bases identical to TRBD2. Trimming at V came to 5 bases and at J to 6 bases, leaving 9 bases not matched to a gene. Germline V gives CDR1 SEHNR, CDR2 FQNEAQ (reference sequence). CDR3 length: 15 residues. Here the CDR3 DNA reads TGTGCCAGCAGCCCAAGGTGGACTAGCAGCAATGAGCAGTTCTTC. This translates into CASSPRWTSSNEQFF.

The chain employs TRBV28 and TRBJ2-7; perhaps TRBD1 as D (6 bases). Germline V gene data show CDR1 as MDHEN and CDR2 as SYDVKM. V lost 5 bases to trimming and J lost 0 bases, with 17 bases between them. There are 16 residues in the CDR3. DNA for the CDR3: TGTGCCAGCAGTCCGAACTTGGGACATACCTCCTACGAGCAGTACTTC. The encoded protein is CASSPNLGHTSYEQYF.

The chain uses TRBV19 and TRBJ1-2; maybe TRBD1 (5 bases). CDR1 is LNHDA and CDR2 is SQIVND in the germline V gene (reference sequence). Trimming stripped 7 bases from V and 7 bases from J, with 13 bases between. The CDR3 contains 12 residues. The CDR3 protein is CASNFAGLGYTF. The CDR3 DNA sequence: TGTGCCAGTAACTTCGCGGGGCTTGGCTACACCTTC.

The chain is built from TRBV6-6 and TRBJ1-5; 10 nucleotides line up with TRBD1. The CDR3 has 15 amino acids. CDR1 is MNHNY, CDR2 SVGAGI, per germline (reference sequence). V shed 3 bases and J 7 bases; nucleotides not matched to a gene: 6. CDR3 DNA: TGTGCCAGCAGTTATCCGGGACAGGGGAGGCAGCCCCAGCATTTT. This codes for CASSYPGQGRQPQHF.

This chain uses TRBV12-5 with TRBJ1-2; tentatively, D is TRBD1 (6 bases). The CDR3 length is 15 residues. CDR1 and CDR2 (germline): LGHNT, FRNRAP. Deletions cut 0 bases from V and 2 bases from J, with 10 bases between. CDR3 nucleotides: TGTGCTAGTGGTTTGGTACAGGGCAACAACTATGGCTACACCTTC. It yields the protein CASGLVQGNNYGYTF.

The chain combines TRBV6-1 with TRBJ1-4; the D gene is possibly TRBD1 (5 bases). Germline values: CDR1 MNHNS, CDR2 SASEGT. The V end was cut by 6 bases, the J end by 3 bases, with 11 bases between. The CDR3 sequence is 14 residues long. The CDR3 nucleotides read TGTGCCAGCAGGGGAGGGGCTCCTAATGAAAAACTGTTTTTT. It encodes CASRGGAPNEKLFF.

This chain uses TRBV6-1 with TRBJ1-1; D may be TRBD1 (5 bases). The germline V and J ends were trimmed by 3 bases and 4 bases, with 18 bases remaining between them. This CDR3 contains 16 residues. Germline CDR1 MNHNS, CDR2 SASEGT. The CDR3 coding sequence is TGTGCCAGCAGTGATGCTGGGGGGAGTGGGGCCACTGAAGCTTTCTTT. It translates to CASSDAGGSGATEAFF.

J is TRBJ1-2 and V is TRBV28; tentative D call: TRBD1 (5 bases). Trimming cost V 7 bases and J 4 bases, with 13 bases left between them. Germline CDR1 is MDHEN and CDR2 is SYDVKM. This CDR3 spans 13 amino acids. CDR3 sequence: CASTPPGPYGYTF. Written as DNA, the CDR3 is TGTGCCAGCACCCCCCCGGGGCCCTATGGCTACACCTTC.

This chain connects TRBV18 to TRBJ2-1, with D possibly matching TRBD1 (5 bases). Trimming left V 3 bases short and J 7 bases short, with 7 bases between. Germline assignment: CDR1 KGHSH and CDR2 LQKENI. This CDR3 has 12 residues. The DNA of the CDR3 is TGTGCCAGCTCACCGGACATAAATGAGCAGTTCTTC. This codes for CASSPDINEQFF.

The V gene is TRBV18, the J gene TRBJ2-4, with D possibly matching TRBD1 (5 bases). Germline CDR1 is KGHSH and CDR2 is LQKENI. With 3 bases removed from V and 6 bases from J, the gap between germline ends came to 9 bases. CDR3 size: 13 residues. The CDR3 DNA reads TGTGCCAGCTCACCGGACACGGGAAACATTCAGTACTTC. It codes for CASSPDTGNIQYF.

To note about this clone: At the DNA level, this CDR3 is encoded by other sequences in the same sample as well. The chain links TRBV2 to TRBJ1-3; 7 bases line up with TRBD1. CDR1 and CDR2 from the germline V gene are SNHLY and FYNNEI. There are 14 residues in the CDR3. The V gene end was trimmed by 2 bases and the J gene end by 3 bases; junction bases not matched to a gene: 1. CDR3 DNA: TGTGCCAGCAGTGAACAGGGGGGTGGAAACACCATATATTTT. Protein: CASSEQGGGNTIYF.

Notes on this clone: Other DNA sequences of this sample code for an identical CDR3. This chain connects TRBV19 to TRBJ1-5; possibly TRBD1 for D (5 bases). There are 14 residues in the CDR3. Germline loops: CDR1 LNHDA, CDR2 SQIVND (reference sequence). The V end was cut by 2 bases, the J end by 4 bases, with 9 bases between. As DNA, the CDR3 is TGTGCCAGTAGTATACGTAGGGGTAATCAGCCCCAGCATTTT. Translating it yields CASSIRRGNQPQHF. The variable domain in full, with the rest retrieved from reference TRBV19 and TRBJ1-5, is DGGITQSPKYLFRKEGQNVTLSCEQNLNHDAMYWYRQDPGQGLRLIYYSQIVNDFQKGDIAEGYSVSREKKESFPLTVTSAQKNPTAFYLCASSIRRGNQPQHFGDGTRLSIL.